The entry below describes one T cell receptor (beta chain). This clone was picked up one time. Its antigen is currently not known. Base-call qualities are not available, and no considerably larger clone is one nucleotide away. This specimen belongs to a study of blood T cell repertoires in COVID-19 (dated by TCRdb to about 2020). Background for the entire study: The collaborator samples originated in the United States, Italy and Spain and spanned the acute and convalescent phases of COVID-19. The samples were drawn from two sources: the first 160 participants of the ongoing ImmuneRACE study, and 1,000 to 1,500 subjects contributed by 6 global collaborators. The dataset comprised deeply sampled blood TCRbeta repertoires from subjects exposed to, actively infected with, or recovered from COVID-19. Where available, HLA class I and class II types were taken from metadata supplied by the sample provider and were not determined by assay-based typing. The sample metadata nearly always contained a de-identified subject ID, COVID-19 status, age in years and sex. A freely available public database, intended as a resource for researchers studying the immune response to SARS-CoV-2, is where the repertoires were released. The prospective study material was composed of cDNA or gDNA derived from T cells, B-cell-depleted T cells, or PBMCs.

V is trimmed back by 4 bases and J by 4 bases, and the junction contains 7 bases that no gene match accounts for. The CDR3, from cysteine to phenylalanine, totals 16 residues. CDR3 DNA is the only sequence kept; it has 48 bases, read in frame from the first base. CDR1 and CDR2 (LNHDA, SQIVND) derive from the germline V gene (reference sequence). Results and caveats for the whole study, not just this receptor: How much clinical and demographic metadata was included differed by source and by participant, and the metadata was provided uncurated.

TCRbeta CDR3 regions were amplified from genomic DNA using the immunoSEQ Assay, a bias-controlled multiplex PCR. Under the source paper's analysis protocol: Within the assay, amplification of reference gene primers was used to estimate how many nucleated cells each sample contained. To quantify the absolute abundance of each unique TCRbeta CDR3 rearrangement, sequence reads were collapsed and filtered. Productive Simpson clonality was computed per sample as the square root of Simpson's diversity index over productive rearrangements. TCRdb's version of the immuneACCESS table is confined to in-frame rearrangements and falls short of the full clone set. An unresolved V gene accounts for under half of the shortfall where checked; the remainder is of unknown origin. V and J calls and clone size are given by that table; D and trimming were obtained from the DNA. The sample has approximately 93,000 clones on record, about 91% of them singletons. About 0.51% of the sample lies in the top ten.

Collaborating institutions collected whole blood in K2EDTA tubes following their own protocols. For TCRbeta analysis, collaborators shipped samples in one of three forms: frozen whole blood, isolated PBMCs, or DNA extracted from either of those sample types. The clonotype was recovered from a man aged 55 to 70 with acute or convalescent COVID-19. The chain is made from TRBV19 and TRBJ2-5, with TRBD2 identical over 12 junction bases. The material sequenced was peripheral blood. The DNA sequence reads TGTGCCAGTAGTACGCTAGCGGGGGGGCCTTCAGAGACCCAGTACTTC. This sequence encodes CASSTLAGGPSETQYF.